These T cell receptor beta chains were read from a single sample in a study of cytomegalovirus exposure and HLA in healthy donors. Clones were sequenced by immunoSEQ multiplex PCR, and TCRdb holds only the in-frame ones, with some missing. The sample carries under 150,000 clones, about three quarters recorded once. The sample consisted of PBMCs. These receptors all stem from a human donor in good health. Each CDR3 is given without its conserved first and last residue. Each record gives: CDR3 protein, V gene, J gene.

CDR3aa: ASSAERRDYEQY
v_gene: TRBV27
j_gene: TRBJ2-7

CDR3aa: ASTDATGLGGNQPQH
v_gene: TRBV6-1
j_gene: TRBJ1-5

CDR3aa: SARGED
v_gene: TRBV20-1
j_gene: TRBJ1-1

CDR3aa: ASSLGPGTSGYEQY
v_gene: TRBV7-2
j_gene: TRBJ2-7

CDR3aa: ASSQDYRETYEQY
v_gene: TRBV4-2
j_gene: TRBJ2-7

CDR3aa: ASSLGTSGGARDEQY
v_gene: TRBV5-1
j_gene: .

CDR3aa: AWSGTGVQETQY
v_gene: TRBV30
j_gene: TRBJ2-5

CDR3aa: AAIRDTSNTEAF
v_gene: TRBV6-5
j_gene: TRBJ1-1

CDR3aa: APRTGRVYGYT
v_gene: TRBV12-5
j_gene: TRBJ1-2

CDR3aa: ASRRVGMNTGELF
v_gene: TRBV27
j_gene: TRBJ2-2

CDR3aa: AISEREVETQY
v_gene: TRBV10-3
j_gene: TRBJ2-5